This TCR beta chain was obtained from a study of blood T cell repertoires in COVID-19. Trimming took 5 bases from V and 4 from J; bases not matched to a gene: 12. CDR1 MDHEN and CDR2 SYDVKM come from the germline V gene. The CDR3 has 18 residues. This table comes from immunoSEQ multiplex PCR, and its TCRdb copy is limited to in-frame clones, with some not included. This sample yields about 160,000 clones, of which around 74% are seen a single time; around 8% belongs to the top ten. The TCR was taken from a woman aged 60-70 years with COVID-19, enrolled during active disease. The rearrangement uses TRBV28 and TRBJ2-3; 13 nucleotides agree with TRBD2. Material for sequencing was peripheral blood. The CDR3 DNA reads TGTGCCAGCAGTCCCTCGGGACTAGCGGGGTCTCCTGCAGATACGCAGTATTTT. Its translation: CASSPSGLAGSPADTQYF.